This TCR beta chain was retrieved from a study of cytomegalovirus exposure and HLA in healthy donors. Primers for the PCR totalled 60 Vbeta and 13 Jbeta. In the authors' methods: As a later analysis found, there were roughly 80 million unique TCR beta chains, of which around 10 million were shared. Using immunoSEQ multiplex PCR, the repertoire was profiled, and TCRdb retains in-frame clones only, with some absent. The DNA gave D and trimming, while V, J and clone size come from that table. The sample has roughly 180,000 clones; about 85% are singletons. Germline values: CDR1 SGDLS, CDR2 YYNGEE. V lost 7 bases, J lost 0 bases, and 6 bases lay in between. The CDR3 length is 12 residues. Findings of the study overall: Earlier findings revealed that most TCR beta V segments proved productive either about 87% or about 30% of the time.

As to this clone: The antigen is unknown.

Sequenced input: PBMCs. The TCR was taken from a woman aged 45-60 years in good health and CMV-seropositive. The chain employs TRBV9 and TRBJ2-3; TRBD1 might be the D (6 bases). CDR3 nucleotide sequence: TGTGCCAGCGGGGGCAGCACAGATACGCAGTATTTT. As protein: CASGGSTDTQYF.